This T cell receptor beta chain stems from a study of T cell responses to AZD1222 COVID-19 vaccine. Regarding the study as a whole: Baseline antibody screening turned up just a handful of seropositive AZD1222 recipients.

Produced via immunoSEQ multiplex PCR; TCRdb's table is partial and in-frame only. The sample yields approximately 140,000 clones, around 90% seen once. On this clone itself: Its specificity is unknown.

Germline values: CDR1 SEHNR, CDR2 FQNEAQ (reference sequence). V gave up 5 bases and J gave up 5 bases; unmatched junction bases: 6. The CDR3 runs to 14 residues. This TCR came from an adult in good health. The specimen comprised peripheral blood, sampled on day 0 of AZD1222 vaccination. The chain joins TRBV7-9 to TRBJ2-3, with TRBD2 matching over 8 bases. CDR3 in DNA: TGTGCCAGCAGCCCGGGGGGGCCGGAAGATACGCAGTATTTT. Its protein product is CASSPGGPEDTQYF.